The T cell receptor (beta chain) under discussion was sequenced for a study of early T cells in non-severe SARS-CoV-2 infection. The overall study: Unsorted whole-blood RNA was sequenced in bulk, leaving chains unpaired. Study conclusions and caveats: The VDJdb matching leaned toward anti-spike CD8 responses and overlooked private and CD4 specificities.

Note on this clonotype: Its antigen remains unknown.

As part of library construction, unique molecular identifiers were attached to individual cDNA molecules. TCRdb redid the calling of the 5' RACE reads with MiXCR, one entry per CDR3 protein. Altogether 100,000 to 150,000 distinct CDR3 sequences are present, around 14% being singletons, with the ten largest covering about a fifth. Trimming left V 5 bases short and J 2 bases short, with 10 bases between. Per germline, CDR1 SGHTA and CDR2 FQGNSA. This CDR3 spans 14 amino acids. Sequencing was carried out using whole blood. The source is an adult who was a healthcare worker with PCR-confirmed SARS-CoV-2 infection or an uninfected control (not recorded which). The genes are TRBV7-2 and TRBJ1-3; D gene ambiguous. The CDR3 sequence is CASSPDGPGNTIYF. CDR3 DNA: TGTGCCAGCAGCCCCGATGGGCCTGGAAACACCATATATTTT.